These 24 T cell receptor beta chains were sequenced from one sample in a study of radiation and T cells in renal cell carcinoma. The data were produced by immunoSEQ multiplex PCR, yet TCRdb's version contains in-frame clones alone and is incomplete. The sample includes roughly 78,000 clones, about four fifths of them seen just once. As for time point: blood 2 weeks post-SBRT. Treatment specified: 15 Gy SBRT to primary tumor, nephrectomy 4 weeks later. This material consisted of blood, taken from a patient whose treatment included radiotherapy and nephrectomy. These TCRs come from a man aged 60 to 69 with renal cell carcinoma.

The genes are TRBV28 and TRBJ1-1, with 8 nucleotides matching TRBD1. The CDR3 sequence is 15 residues long. Germline trimming cut 10 bases from V and 4 bases from J; bases unmatched to any gene: 14. Germline V gene lookup returns CDR1 MDHEN and CDR2 SYDVKM. The CDR3 coding sequence is TGTGCCACTCAGACAGGGGACTATTCGAGCACTGAAGCTTTCTTT. This encodes CATQTGDYSSTEAFF. Using reference TRBV28 and TRBJ1-1 for the parts outside the CDR3, the full variable domain is DVKVTQSSRYLVKRTGEKVFLECVQDMDHENMFWYRQDPGLGLRLIYFSYDVKMKEKGDIPEGYSVSREKKERFSLILESASTNQTSMYLCATQTGDYSSTEAFFGQGTRLTVV.

The chain carries TRBV5-4 and TRBJ2-1; TRBD1 might be the D (7 bases). The V end lost 4 bases, the J end lost 6 bases, and 8 bases lay between the germline ends. Germline V gives CDR1 SGHNT, CDR2 YYREEE (reference sequence). The CDR3 is made up of 12 amino acids. CDR3 DNA sequence: TGTGCCAGCAGCCAGGGGGGCAATGAGCAGTTCTTC. Its protein is CASSQGGNEQFF.

The chain recombines TRBV5-4 with TRBJ2-7; D remains ambiguous. This CDR3 has 13 residues. CDR1 and CDR2 (germline): SGHNT, YYREEE (reference sequence). Deletions cut 0 bases from V and 7 bases from J, with 11 bases between. In DNA, the CDR3 is TGTGCCAGCAGCTTGGAGATCCACGGGGAGCAGTACTTC. Encoded protein: CASSLEIHGEQYF. Full variable domain (outside the CDR3, taken from reference TRBV5-4 and TRBJ2-7): ETGVTQSPTHLIKTRGQQVTLRCSSQSGHNTVSWYQQALGQGPQFIFQYYREEENGRGNFPPRFSGLQFPNYSSELNVNALELDDSALYLCASSLEIHGEQYFGPGTRLTVT.

This clone has just one count. The chain recombines TRBV2 with TRBJ2-7; TRBD1 aligns across 7 bases. With V trimmed by 10 bases and J by 6 bases, 27 bases remained unmatched. Germline V CDR1 and CDR2: SNHLY, FYNNEI. The CDR3 is made up of 18 amino acids. The CDR3 DNA sequence: TGTGCCACCATGGGACAGCAGGGGATAGCCCAACTCGGGGCCGAGCAGTACTTC. The encoded protein is CATMGQQGIAQLGAEQYF.

V usage is TRBV28 and J usage is TRBJ2-1; no clear D gene. V shed 1 base and J shed 0 bases, with 10 bases lying between them. The CDR3 is made up of 16 amino acids. Germline assignment: CDR1 MDHEN and CDR2 SYDVKM. CDR3 DNA: TGTGCCAGCAGTTTATTGCTCCCTAGCTCCTACAATGAGCAGTTCTTC. Translated, it gives CASSLLLPSSYNEQFF.

The chain combines TRBV27 with TRBJ2-1; TRBD1 matches 7 bases. Losses at the gene ends were 2 bases for V and 2 bases for J; bases not matched to a gene: 6. From germline, CDR1 is MNHEY and CDR2 SMNVEV (reference sequence). This CDR3 contains 16 residues. CDR3 sequence reads: CASSLAGGQAYNEQFF. DNA for the CDR3: TGTGCCAGCAGTTTAGCCGGTGGACAGGCCTACAATGAGCAGTTCTTC.

This chain uses TRBV10-3 with TRBJ2-3; possibly TRBD1 or TRBD2 for D (6 bases each). Germline CDR1 ENHRY, CDR2 SYGVKD. V lost 2 bases and J 1 base, leaving 28 bases between the germline ends. The CDR3 has 21 residues. CDR3: CAISEGILTGEGVEGTDTQYF. For the CDR3, the DNA is TGTGCCATCAGTGAGGGAATTTTAACGGGAGAGGGGGTAGAGGGCACAGATACGCAGTATTTT.

The rearrangement links TRBV4-1 to TRBJ2-2, with 7 bases that match TRBD1. Trimming at V came to 7 bases and at J to 3 bases, leaving 5 bases not matched to a gene. Germline CDR1 MGHRA, CDR2 YSYEKL. The CDR3 length is 14 residues. The CDR3 region has the DNA TGCGCCAGCAACCCGGGACAGCACACCGGGGAGCTGTTTTTT. This encodes CASNPGQHTGELFF.

The chain has TRBV30 and TRBJ2-2; 8 bases agree with TRBD2. V shed 3 bases, J shed 0 bases, and the junction held 3 bases outside the gene matches. The CDR3 sequence is 15 residues long. In germline, CDR1 is GTSNPN, CDR2 SVGIG (reference sequence). CDR3 sequence reads: CAWRNGRANTGELFF. CDR3 DNA sequence: TGTGCCTGGAGAAACGGGAGGGCGAACACCGGGGAGCTGTTTTTT.

This rearrangement joins TRBV5-1 to TRBJ1-3; D perhaps matches TRBD1 (5 bases). The CDR3 loop spans 14 amino acids. The V end was cut by 4 bases, the J end by 3 bases, with 11 bases between. Germline CDR1 is SGHRS and CDR2 is YFSETQ. CDR3 amino acids: CASSLAGIGNTIYF. The DNA of the CDR3 is TGCGCCAGCAGCCTGGCAGGGATTGGAAACACCATATATTTT.

This clone occurred a few times. The chain couples TRBV6-6 to TRBJ2-3, with TRBD2 matching over 11 bases. The CDR3 consists of 15 residues. The V gene end was trimmed by 6 bases and the J gene end by 3 bases; junction bases not matched to a gene: 5. Germline V CDR1 and CDR2: MNHNY, SVGAGI (reference sequence). Here the CDR3 reads CASRSLAGGTDTQYF. The CDR3 coding sequence is TGTGCCAGCAGATCCTTAGCGGGAGGGACAGATACGCAGTATTTT.

J is TRBJ2-7 and V is TRBV23-1; D perhaps matches TRBD1 (6 bases). TRBV23-1 carries the ORF label, with uncertain function. With 1 base removed from V and 3 bases from J, the gap between germline ends came to 19 bases. The length of the CDR3 is 17 residues. The DNA of the CDR3 is TGCGCCAGCAGTCAATATGAGGGGGTGGTAAGAGTCTACGAGCAGTACTTC. Amino acid sequence: CASSQYEGVVRVYEQYF.

CDR3 sequence: CASSLDRVGEQYF. The CDR3 DNA follows: TGTGCCAGCAGTTTAGACAGGGTGGGCGAGCAGTACTTC. The chain has TRBV27 and TRBJ2-7, with TRBD1 matching 7 bases. The CDR3 is 13 amino acids. The germline V gene encodes CDR1 MNHEY and CDR2 SMNVEV (reference sequence). The junction had 4 bases not matched to a gene; V was cut back by 2 bases and J by 6 bases.

The J gene is TRBJ2-1, the V gene TRBV18; TRBD1 might be the D (5 bases). CDR1 and CDR2 from the germline V gene are KGHSH and LQKENI. V lost 2 bases, J lost 3 bases, and 11 bases lay in between. The CDR3 consists of 15 residues. The CDR3 DNA reads as TGTGCCAGCTCACCAGATCAACAGGTCTACAATGAGCAGTTCTTC. It encodes CASSPDQQVYNEQFF. Using reference TRBV18 and TRBJ2-1 for the parts outside the CDR3, the full variable domain is NAGVMQNPRHLVRRRGQEARLRCSPMKGHSHVYWYRQLPEEGLKFMVYLQKENIIDESGMPKERFSAEFPKEGPSILRIQQVVRGDSAAYFCASSPDQQVYNEQFFGPGTRLTVL.

CDR3 protein: CSVPLGETQYF. The CDR3 DNA follows: TGCAGCGTTCCCTTAGGGGAGACCCAGTACTTC. The chain carries TRBV29-1 and TRBJ2-5; D gene uncertain. The CDR3 is 11 residues long. CDR1 is SQVTM, CDR2 ANQGSEA, per germline. V was cut by 5 bases and J by 5 bases, with 9 bases left in between.

The chain is built from TRBV28 and TRBJ1-2, with 9 bases that match TRBD1. The germline gives CDR1 MDHEN, CDR2 SYDVKM. V was clipped by 4 bases and J by 7 bases; unmatched bases: 13. The CDR3 is 16 residues long. CDR3 sequence reads: CASSSPSGTGQSGYTF. The DNA of the CDR3 is TGTGCCAGCAGTTCTCCCTCGGGGACAGGGCAGTCTGGCTACACCTTC.

This clone came up once. The chain is built from TRBV7-9 and TRBJ1-2; D is ambiguous. This CDR3 has 16 residues. The V end was cut by 5 bases, the J end by 6 bases, with 22 bases between. CDR1 SEHNR and CDR2 FQNEAQ come from the germline V gene (reference sequence). CDR3 region: CASSPRAHKEIHGYTF. The CDR3 coding sequence is TGTGCCAGCAGCCCTAGGGCCCACAAGGAGATTCATGGCTACACCTTC.

The CDR3, as DNA: TGTGCCAGTACTGGGGGCGCGGGAGGGTATCGAGATGAGCAGTTCTTC. As protein: CASTGGAGGYRDEQFF. V gene TRBV19 combines with J gene TRBJ2-1, with 9 bases lining up with TRBD2. The CDR3 covers 16 residues. Germline loops: CDR1 LNHDA, CDR2 SQIVND (reference sequence). The junction had 15 bases not matched to a gene; V was cut back by 7 bases and J by 8 bases.

In this sample, this clone turned up once. This chain joins TRBV27 and TRBJ1-1; D perhaps matches TRBD1 (5 bases). Per germline, CDR1 MNHEY and CDR2 SMNVEV (reference sequence). Trimming pared 4 bases from V and 0 bases from J, leaving 9 bases between. This CDR3 region has 14 residues. CDR3 in amino acids: CASSSDTLNTEAFF. CDR3 sequence (DNA): TGTGCCAGCAGTTCGGACACTTTGAACACTGAAGCTTTCTTT.

This clone was counted once. DNA of the CDR3: TGCGCCAGCAGCCTAACCCCGACAGGGTTCTACGAGCAGTACTTC. Translated, it gives CASSLTPTGFYEQYF. This rearrangement joins TRBV5-1 to TRBJ2-7, with 7 bases matching TRBD1. Germline lookup yields CDR1 SGHRS and CDR2 YFSETQ. Trimming cost V 4 bases and J 3 bases; bases outside gene matches: 10. This CDR3 comprises 15 residues.

The V gene is TRBV28, the J gene TRBJ2-1; maybe TRBD1 (5 bases). This CDR3 is built from 16 residues. Germline assignment: CDR1 MDHEN and CDR2 SYDVKM. Trimming removed 2 bases from V and 7 bases from J, with 18 bases in between. The CDR3: CASSLPRPGRGNEQFF. In DNA, the CDR3 is TGTGCCAGCAGTTTACCCAGACCAGGAAGGGGAAATGAGCAGTTCTTC. Drawing the rest from reference TRBV28 and TRBJ2-1, the complete variable domain is DVKVTQSSRYLVKRTGEKVFLECVQDMDHENMFWYRQDPGLGLRLIYFSYDVKMKEKGDIPEGYSVSREKKERFSLILESASTNQTSMYLCASSLPRPGRGNEQFFGPGTRLTVL.

CDR3 amino acids: CASSYSRPGRGYGYTF. The CDR3, as DNA: TGTGCCAGCAGTTACTCGAGGCCTGGGCGAGGCTATGGCTACACCTTC. The V and J genes are TRBV6-5 and TRBJ1-2; no definite D call. The length of the CDR3 is 16 residues. Per germline, CDR1 MNHEY and CDR2 SVGAGI. With 0 bases removed from V and 4 bases from J, the gap between germline ends came to 15 bases.

The rearrangement links TRBV6-5 to TRBJ2-1; TRBD2 agrees at 7 bases. The CDR3 is made up of 14 amino acids. Germline V gene lookup returns CDR1 MNHEY and CDR2 SVGAGI. J gave up 3 bases and V 6 bases, and 5 bases lay outside the gene matches. The chain's CDR3 is CASRGGVDYNEQFF. The CDR3 DNA is TGTGCCAGCAGGGGAGGGGTCGACTACAATGAGCAGTTCTTC.

The chain couples TRBV11-2 to TRBJ2-2; 7 positions match TRBD1. Trimming at V came to 5 bases and at J to 4 bases, leaving 4 bases not matched to a gene. Germline CDR1 SGHAT, CDR2 FQNNGV. The CDR3 contains 14 residues. The CDR3 DNA reads as TGTGCCAGCAGCCCGGGGACAGTCACCGGGGAGCTGTTTTTT. Protein: CASSPGTVTGELFF.